The 32 T cell receptor beta chains below were found in one sample sequenced in a study of cytomegalovirus exposure and HLA in healthy donors. Both 60 Vbeta primers and 13 Jbeta primers went into the PCR. Sequenced by immunoSEQ multiplex PCR; TCRdb stores in-frame clones only, minus some. The top ten hold roughly 3% of the sample, which has more than 60,000 clones, 65% to 85% seen once. The sample consisted of PBMCs. The receptor set was obtained from a woman in her twenties or thirties in good health and CMV-seronegative.

The genes are TRBV12-5 and TRBJ1-1; 7 bases line up with TRBD1. Trimming removed 5 bases from V and 1 base from J; junction bases left unmatched: 4. CDR3 size: 14 residues. CDR1 and CDR2 from the germline V gene are LGHNT and FRNRAP. The CDR3 coding sequence is TGTGCTAGTGGTGTAGGGGGCGCGAACACTGAAGCTTTCTTT. Residues: CASGVGGANTEAFF.

V and J are TRBV29-1 and TRBJ1-2, with unresolved D. The CDR3 is 12 residues long. Germline CDR1 is SQVTM and CDR2 is ANQGSEA. Trimming took off 1 base at V and 5 bases at J, with 8 bases between the two ends. The CDR3 protein is CSVEVRDYGYTF. The CDR3 nucleotides are TGCAGCGTTGAAGTGAGGGATTATGGCTACACCTTC.

V usage is TRBV5-4 and J usage is TRBJ2-2, with a possible D match to TRBD1 (6 bases). V gave up 4 bases and J gave up 2 bases, with 12 bases separating them. The CDR3 sequence is 15 residues long. Germline loops: CDR1 SGHNT, CDR2 YYREEE (reference sequence). The CDR3 nucleotides read TGTGCCAGCAGCCGGACAGAGCTCAACACCGGGGAGCTGTTTTTT. Translation gives CASSRTELNTGELFF.

The sample holds a few counts of this clone. The chain employs TRBV6-6 and TRBJ1-6; perhaps TRBD1 as D (6 bases). Germline V gene data show CDR1 as MNHNY and CDR2 as SVGAGI (reference sequence). Trimming pared 4 bases from V and 10 bases from J, leaving 17 bases between. The CDR3 is made up of 15 amino acids. CDR3 DNA: TGTGCCAGCAGTTCACGAGGACAGCCAGTCTCACCCCTCCACTTT. It is translated as CASSSRGQPVSPLHF.

The chain employs TRBV10-3 and TRBJ1-1; TRBD1 matches 9 bases. Germline assignment: CDR1 ENHRY and CDR2 SYGVKD. The CDR3 sequence is 13 residues long. V lost 11 bases, J lost 1 base, and 5 bases stayed unmatched. The CDR3 nucleotides are TGTGCCGCGACGACAGGGGGGAACACTGAAGCTTTCTTT. Residues: CAATTGGNTEAFF.

The J gene is TRBJ1-3, the V gene TRBV5-4, with 8 bases fitting TRBD1. Germline V gene sequence: CDR1 SGHNT, CDR2 YYREEE (reference sequence). CDR3 length: 17 amino acids. The V gene end was trimmed by 0 bases and the J gene end by 0 bases; junction bases not matched to a gene: 5. The CDR3: CASSLGQGTLSGNTIYF. As DNA, the CDR3 is TGTGCCAGCAGCTTGGGACAGGGGACCCTCTCTGGAAACACCATATATTTT. Drawing the rest from reference TRBV5-4 and TRBJ1-3, the complete variable domain is ETGVTQSPTHLIKTRGQQVTLRCSSQSGHNTVSWYQQALGQGPQFIFQYYREEENGRGNFPPRFSGLQFPNYSSELNVNALELDDSALYLCASSLGQGTLSGNTIYFGEGSWLTVV.

The rearrangement uses TRBV6-6 and TRBJ2-2, with TRBD2 identical over 13 bases. The CDR3 runs to 16 residues. Germline V gene sequence: CDR1 MNHNY, CDR2 SVGAGI (reference sequence). V lost 6 bases to trimming and J lost 1 base; unmatched junction nucleotides: 2. CDR3 nucleotide sequence: TGTGCCAGCAGACTAGCGGGGGGGCAGAACACCGGGGAGCTGTTTTTT. Translation gives CASRLAGGQNTGELFF.

The genes are TRBV2 and TRBJ1-2, with D unresolved. The CDR3 has 10 amino acids. From germline, CDR1 is SNHLY and CDR2 FYNNEI. V shed 8 bases and J shed 8 bases, with 9 bases lying between them. CDR3 nucleotides: TGTGCCAGCGGGCGACCCGGCTACACCTTC. Its protein is CASGRPGYTF.

This clone has just a few counts. The chain has TRBV5-1 and TRBJ1-5, with D possibly TRBD1 on 6 matching bases. V lost 4 bases, J lost 4 bases, and 12 bases lay in between. The CDR3 runs to 14 residues. Germline V gene sequence: CDR1 SGHRS, CDR2 YFSETQ. This CDR3 is CASSLGTWNQPQHF. The DNA of the CDR3 is TGCGCCAGCAGCCTCGGGACATGGAATCAGCCCCAGCATTTT. The full variable domain, with the rest looked up from reference TRBV5-1 and TRBJ1-5, is KAGVTQTPRYLIKTRGQQVTLSCSPISGHRSVSWYQQTPGQGLQFLFEYFSETQRNKGNFPGRFSGRQFSNSRSEMNVSTLELGDSALYLCASSLGTWNQPQHFGDGTRLSIL.

The CDR3 sequence: CASSVVGEAEAFF. Here the CDR3 DNA reads TGTGCCAGCAGCGTAGTAGGGGAGGCTGAAGCTTTCTTT. J is TRBJ1-1 and V is TRBV9; the D gene is possibly TRBD1 (5 bases). This CDR3 is 13 amino acids long. Trimming cost V 0 bases and J 6 bases, with 9 bases left between them. Germline-derived CDR1 and CDR2 are SGDLS and YYNGEE. The full variable domain, its missing parts supplied by reference TRBV9 and TRBJ1-1, is DSGVTQTPKHLITATGQRVTLRCSPRSGDLSVYWYQQSLDQGLQFLIQYYNGEERAKGNILERFSAQQFPDLHSELNLSSLELGDSALYFCASSVVGEAEAFFGQGTRLTVV.

V and J are TRBV6-4 and TRBJ2-1, with 10 bases fitting TRBD2. This CDR3 is 16 amino acids long. The J segment lost 3 bases and the V segment lost 6 bases, leaving 8 bases of the junction unmatched. CDR1 and CDR2 (germline): MRHNA, SNTAGT. As DNA, the CDR3 is TGTGCCAGCAGCCCCTTAGCGGGAGGTGACTACAATGAGCAGTTCTTC. Encoded protein: CASSPLAGGDYNEQFF.

The rearrangement links TRBV29-1 to TRBJ2-2; 7 bases match TRBD1. V trimming: 6 bases; J trimming: 1 base; junction bases outside the gene matches: 8. The CDR3 runs 15 residues. Germline V gene sequence: CDR1 SQVTM, CDR2 ANQGSEA. Here the CDR3 DNA reads TGCAGCGTAGAACAGACAGGGAAGAACACCGGGGAGCTGTTTTTT. Its protein is CSVEQTGKNTGELFF.

The V call is TRBV6-1, the J call TRBJ2-5; TRBD2 aligns across 8 bases. Judging by the DNA end, TRBJ2-7 fits better; the J call may be wrong. There are 18 residues in the CDR3. Germline-derived CDR1 and CDR2 are MNHNS and SASEGT. The CDR3 nucleotides are TGTGCCAGCAGTGGGTGGGTAGCGGGGCTACCAATCTCCTACGAGCAGTACTTC. Protein product: CASSGWVAGLPISYEQYF.

V usage is TRBV30 and J usage is TRBJ1-2; 9 nucleotides align to TRBD1. Germline CDR1 reads GTSNPN; CDR2 reads SVGIG (reference sequence). The CDR3 is 13 amino acids. V shed 2 bases and J 7 bases; nucleotides not matched to a gene: 5. The CDR3 sequence: CAWSSQGAGGYTF. In nucleotides, the CDR3 is TGTGCCTGGAGTTCACAGGGGGCCGGTGGCTACACCTTC.

The J gene is TRBJ2-7, the V gene TRBV2, with D perhaps TRBD2 (6 bases). Deletions cut 0 bases from V and 7 bases from J, with 10 bases between. Germline V gene lookup returns CDR1 SNHLY and CDR2 FYNNEI. This CDR3 region has 13 residues. CDR3 nucleotides: TGTGCCAGCAGTGAAGCGCTTCGGGGGGAGCAGTACTTC. It specifies CASSEALRGEQYF.

The CDR3 loop reads CASSLEGGPIDTQYF. The CDR3 DNA sequence: TGCGCCAGCAGCTTGGAGGGAGGGCCAATAGATACGCAGTATTTT. The rearrangement uses TRBV5-1 and TRBJ2-3; 7 nucleotides agree with TRBD2. Trimming took 0 bases from V and 5 from J; bases not matched to a gene: 6. Per the germline V gene, CDR1 is SGHRS and CDR2 is YFSETQ. This CDR3 is built from 15 residues.

The V call is TRBV2, the J call TRBJ2-2, with TRBD1 matching 8 bases. V lost 11 bases and J lost 4; bases outside the gene matches: 12. This CDR3 comprises 15 residues. Germline-derived CDR1 and CDR2 are SNHLY and FYNNEI. Here the CDR3 reads CAGSRQGAPTGELFF. CDR3 nucleotides: TGTGCCGGTAGCCGGCAGGGGGCGCCCACCGGGGAGCTGTTTTTT.

The chain is built from TRBV2 and TRBJ1-2; maybe TRBD1 (6 bases). The V end was cut by 3 bases, the J end by 3 bases, with 8 bases between. The CDR3 loop spans 13 amino acids. Germline CDR1 and CDR2: SNHLY and FYNNEI. This chain's CDR3 is CASSEGADYGYTF. CDR3 nucleotides: TGTGCCAGCAGTGAGGGGGCAGACTATGGCTACACCTTC.

The rearrangement joins TRBV6-6 to TRBJ1-2, with 7 bases fitting TRBD1. With V trimmed by 0 bases and J by 4 bases, 8 bases remained unmatched. Germline CDR1 MNHNY, CDR2 SVGAGI (reference sequence). The CDR3 spans 16 residues. CDR3 sequence (DNA): TGTGCCAGCAGTTACTCGAATTTCCCAGGGGGCTATGGCTACACCTTC. It translates to CASSYSNFPGGYGYTF.

The rearrangement links TRBV10-3 to TRBJ1-1; TRBD1 agrees at 9 bases. Trimming at V came to 11 bases and at J to 1 base, leaving 8 bases not matched to a gene. The length of the CDR3 is 14 residues. The V gene's germline CDR1 is ENHRY and CDR2 SYGVKD. In DNA, the CDR3 is TGTGCCGTCCGGGACAGGGAAGGGAACACTGAAGCTTTCTTT. It encodes CAVRDREGNTEAFF.

This clone was seen once. V usage is TRBV28 and J usage is TRBJ1-2, with TRBD1 identical over 8 bases. Germline V CDR1 and CDR2: MDHEN, SYDVKM. The CDR3 consists of 13 residues. DNA for the CDR3: TGTGCAGCAGGGGGCGGCGGGTTATATGGCTACACCTTC. It yields the protein CAAGGGGLYGYTF.

The genes are TRBV7-8 and TRBJ2-3, with 12 bases fitting TRBD2. This CDR3 region has 15 residues. Germline values: CDR1 SGHVS, CDR2 FQNEAQ. V was clipped by 5 bases and J by 6 bases; unmatched bases: 6. In DNA form, the CDR3 reads TGTGCCAGCAGCCCAGCAGGGACTAGCGGGGATACGCAGTATTTT. Translated, it gives CASSPAGTSGDTQYF. Using reference TRBV7-8 and TRBJ2-3 for the parts outside the CDR3, the full variable domain is GAGVSQSPRYKVAKRGQDVALRCDPISGHVSLFWYQQALGQGPEFLTYFQNEAQLDKSGLPSDRFFAERPEGSVSTLKIQRTQQEDSAVYLCASSPAGTSGDTQYFGPGTRLTVL.

The V call is TRBV6-6, the J call TRBJ1-2; no firm D call. The CDR3 extends over 15 amino acids. Per the germline V gene, CDR1 is MNHNY and CDR2 is SVGAGI (reference sequence). Deletions cut 5 bases from V and 3 bases from J, with 16 bases between. The CDR3 protein is CASSPYEGSDYGYTF. The CDR3, as DNA: TGTGCCAGCAGTCCCTACGAGGGCTCCGACTATGGCTACACCTTC.

This clone was counted a few times. The chain is built from TRBV27 and TRBJ2-7, with D possibly being TRBD1 (6 bases). The CDR3 length is 14 residues. The germline gives CDR1 MNHEY, CDR2 SMNVEV (reference sequence). V was pared by 8 bases and J by 3 bases, with 17 bases between. CDR3 loop: CASGSGTFLYEQYF. The CDR3 DNA reads TGTGCCAGCGGATCCGGGACATTCCTCTACGAGCAGTACTTC.

This sequence joins TRBV4-3 and TRBJ2-1; 10 bases map to TRBD2. The CDR3 runs to 14 residues. V lost 4 bases, J lost 6 bases, and 3 bases stayed unmatched. CDR1 and CDR2 (germline): LGHNA, YSLEER. CDR3 sequence reads: CASSPGTSVNEQFF. CDR3 sequence (DNA): TGCGCCAGCAGCCCCGGGACTAGCGTCAATGAGCAGTTCTTC.

This clone occurred a few times. Germline is not matched at one junction end, which may reflect a read error. V gene TRBV30 combines with J gene TRBJ1-2, with 9 bases aligning to TRBD1. Germline V lookup: CDR1 GTSNPN, CDR2 SVGIG (reference sequence). The CDR3 spans 16 residues. The CDR3: CAWSGGQGLGYYVYTF. The CDR3 nucleotides are TGTGCCTGGAGTGGGGGACAGGGCTTAGGGTACTATGTCTACACCTTC.

The V and J genes are TRBV4-1 and TRBJ1-1; D is unresolved. CDR3 size: 19 residues. Germline V CDR1 and CDR2: MGHRA, YSYEKL. The V gene lost 0 bases and the J gene lost 0 bases, with 20 bases spanning the gap. This chain's CDR3 is CASSQDYPRESNLNTEAFF. Here the CDR3 DNA reads TGCGCCAGCAGCCAAGATTACCCCCGGGAGTCAAATCTGAACACTGAAGCTTTCTTT.

As to this clone: A junction boundary mismatches the germline segment, possibly from a read error. This chain links TRBV19 with TRBJ1-3; the D is unclear. This CDR3 comprises 14 residues. Germline V CDR1 and CDR2: LNHDA, SQIVND (reference sequence). This chain's CDR3 is CATSGTYSGNTIYF. In nucleotides, the CDR3 is TGTGCCACTAGTGGTACTTACTCTGGAAACACCATATATTTT.

The chain is built from TRBV2 and TRBJ2-2, with 7 positions matching TRBD1. CDR3 length equals 13 residues. Germline CDR1 is SNHLY and CDR2 is FYNNEI. V dropped 5 bases and J dropped 7; count of bases not matched to a gene: 4. The CDR3 protein is CASSNRGGGELFF. In DNA form, the CDR3 reads TGTGCCAGCAGTAACAGGGGTGGCGGGGAGCTGTTTTTT.

CDR3: CASSIKQGSSAGYTF. The CDR3 DNA sequence: TGTGCCAGCAGTATAAAGCAGGGGTCGTCAGCTGGCTACACCTTC. The chain links TRBV27 to TRBJ1-2; possible D gene TRBD1, 6 bases. V lost 5 bases and J lost 7, with 20 bases in between. CDR1 and CDR2 from the germline V gene are MNHEY and SMNVEV (reference sequence). This CDR3 contains 15 residues.

This chain connects TRBV7-6 to TRBJ1-1; the D is unclear. The length of the CDR3 is 15 residues. The V end was cut by 1 base, the J end by 1 base, with 10 bases between. Germline V gene lookup returns CDR1 SGHVS and CDR2 FNYEAQ. CDR3 coding DNA: TGTGCCAGCAGCTTAGAAGCTGCGGGGAACACTGAAGCTTTCTTT. Its translation: CASSLEAAGNTEAFF.

The CDR3 protein is CASSLRLAGFTGELFF. DNA for the CDR3: TGCGCCAGCAGTCTAAGACTAGCGGGCTTTACCGGGGAGCTGTTTTTT. This rearrangement joins TRBV5-1 to TRBJ2-2; 10 bases agree with TRBD2. This CDR3 is built from 16 residues. The trim removed 5 bases at V and 5 bases at J, leaving 9 bases unmatched. From germline, CDR1 is SGHRS and CDR2 YFSETQ.